The 22 T cell receptor beta chains listed next were all sequenced from one sample in a study of T cells after posttransplantation cyclophosphamide. The table came from immunoSEQ multiplex PCR; TCRdb's copy has only in-frame clones and leaves some out. Singletons are absent from the sample, which has more than 40,000 clones. The sample taken for sequencing was PBMCs. These receptors were obtained from a man aged 35 to 55 in good health, CMV-negative, and a related stem cell transplant donor.

This clone was detected many times. The genes are TRBV10-1 and TRBJ2-7, with TRBD2 as a possible D gene (6 bases). From germline, CDR1 is WNHNN and CDR2 SYGVQD (reference sequence). There are 20 residues in the CDR3. The V gene lost 10 bases and the J gene lost 1 base, with 35 bases spanning the gap. This CDR3 reads CATSCFLAQEGPGGSYEQYF. The CDR3 DNA reads as TGCGCCACGTCCTGTTTCCTAGCGCAGGAGGGCCCAGGAGGATCCTACGAGCAGTACTTC.

At least ten counts were recorded for this clone. CDR3 nucleotides: TGCAGCGTCCAAGGACTAGCGGGAGGGTATCAGGATACGCAGTATTTT. Its translation: CSVQGLAGGYQDTQYF. The chain recombines TRBV29-1 with TRBJ2-3, with TRBD2 matching 15 bases. This CDR3 comprises 16 residues. V lost 6 bases, J lost 6 bases, and 10 bases stayed unmatched. Germline CDR1 reads SQVTM; CDR2 reads ANQGSEA.

This clone was picked up many times. The chain joins TRBV27 to TRBJ1-2; D perhaps matches TRBD1 (6 bases). Trimming removed 6 bases from V and 8 bases from J, with 19 bases in between. The length of the CDR3 is 14 residues. Germline V gene sequence: CDR1 MNHEY, CDR2 SMNVEV (reference sequence). For the CDR3, the DNA is TGTGCCAGCAGATCTTTAAGGGGGTTCGAGGGCTACACCTTC. Translation gives CASRSLRGFEGYTF.

This clone was counted at least ten times. The rearrangement joins TRBV27 to TRBJ2-1, with 12 nucleotides matching TRBD2. After removal of 0 bases from V and 10 bases from J, the junction contained 4 bases not matched to a gene. There are 15 residues in the CDR3. Germline loops: CDR1 MNHEY, CDR2 SMNVEV (reference sequence). The CDR3 DNA sequence: TGTGCCAGCAGTTTATCGACTAGCGGGAGTGGAGAGCAGTTCTTC. This gives the protein CASSLSTSGSGEQFF.

This clone showed up many times. The J gene is TRBJ1-5, the V gene TRBV7-2, with D perhaps TRBD1 (5 bases). The CDR3 covers 13 residues. Germline CDR1 and CDR2: SGHTA and FQGNSA. Trimming took off 6 bases at V and 5 bases at J, with 11 bases between the two ends. CDR3 DNA: TGTGCCAGCAGGGGGCCAGGAGATCAGCCCCAGCATTTT. Amino acids: CASRGPGDQPQHF.

There are many counts of this clone. This sequence joins TRBV27 and TRBJ1-5; D is unclear. The CDR3 spans 15 residues. Per germline, CDR1 MNHEY and CDR2 SMNVEV (reference sequence). Trimming stripped 5 bases from V and 0 bases from J, with 11 bases between. CDR3: CASSIGLPSNQPQHF. The CDR3 DNA is TGTGCCAGCAGTATAGGACTGCCTAGCAATCAGCCCCAGCATTTT.

This clone has ten or more counts. J is TRBJ1-2 and V is TRBV28, with 7 bases identical to TRBD1. The CDR3 spans 14 residues. Germline V CDR1 and CDR2: MDHEN, SYDVKM. V shed 2 bases, J shed 5 bases, and the junction held 5 bases outside the gene matches. CDR3 coding DNA: TGTGCCAGCAGTTTACCGGGACAGCCATATGGCTACACCTTC. Translating gives CASSLPGQPYGYTF.

This clone has at least ten counts. The rearrangement links TRBV11-3 to TRBJ2-3; 7 bases fit TRBD2. V shed 5 bases, J shed 2 bases, and the junction held 10 bases outside the gene matches. From germline, CDR1 is SGHNT and CDR2 YENEEA. CDR3 length: 16 residues. CDR3 DNA: TGTGCCAGCAGCCAGGATGGCGGGAGATACACAGATACGCAGTATTTT. It specifies CASSQDGGRYTDTQYF.

This clone was seen ten or more times. The rearrangement links TRBV5-1 to TRBJ2-7, with 7 bases identical to TRBD1. CDR3 size: 14 residues. J was trimmed by 7 bases and V by 2 bases; bases with no gene match: 9. Germline V gives CDR1 SGHRS, CDR2 YFSETQ. CDR3 amino acids: CASSLGTDPWEQYF. The CDR3 DNA is TGCGCCAGCAGCTTAGGGACAGATCCTTGGGAGCAGTACTTC. Variable domain in full (rest from reference TRBV5-1 and TRBJ2-7): KAGVTQTPRYLIKTRGQQVTLSCSPISGHRSVSWYQQTPGQGLQFLFEYFSETQRNKGNFPGRFSGRQFSNSRSEMNVSTLELGDSALYLCASSLGTDPWEQYFGPGTRLTVT.

This clone was observed many times. CDR3 sequence reads: CASSRPGGIQPQHF. CDR3 bases: TGTGCCAGCAGTCGGCCGGGAGGGATTCAGCCCCAGCATTTT. The V call is TRBV28, the J call TRBJ1-5; D gene uncertain. CDR3 length: 14 residues. Germline CDR1 reads MDHEN; CDR2 reads SYDVKM. With 5 bases removed from V and 6 bases from J, the gap between germline ends came to 14 bases.

This clone was counted at least ten times. The V and J genes are TRBV5-4 and TRBJ2-4; TRBD2 is a possible D gene (5 bases). V lost 9 bases and J lost 2, with 9 bases in between. Germline assignment: CDR1 SGHNT and CDR2 YYREEE (reference sequence). The CDR3 loop spans 12 amino acids. The CDR3 DNA reads TGTGCCACCTCGGGGTCCAAAAACATTCAGTACTTC. Its translation: CATSGSKNIQYF.

This clone was recorded many times. The rearrangement links TRBV4-3 to TRBJ2-7; 12 nucleotides line up with TRBD2. The CDR3 runs 17 residues. CDR1 is LGHNA, CDR2 YSLEER, per germline. Trimming cost V 1 base and J 6 bases; bases outside gene matches: 10. The CDR3 coding sequence is TGCGCCAGCAGCCAAGCACTAGCGGGAGGCCCTGCCCCCGAGCAGTACTTC. This gives the protein CASSQALAGGPAPEQYF.

Many counts were recorded for this clone. The chain couples TRBV29-1 to TRBJ1-4; a possible D gene is TRBD1 (5 bases). The CDR3 runs 12 residues. Germline CDR1 SQVTM, CDR2 ANQGSEA. V shed 4 bases and J shed 6 bases, with 9 bases lying between them. This CDR3 reads CSVGQGYEKLFF. CDR3 nucleotides: TGCAGCGTTGGGCAGGGTTATGAAAAACTGTTTTTT. The full variable domain, rest sourced from reference TRBV29-1 and TRBJ1-4, is SAVISQKPSRDICQRGTSLTIQCQVDSQVTMMFWYRQQPGQSLTLIATANQGSEATYESGFVIDKFPISRPNLTFSTLTVSNMSPEDSSIYLCSVGQGYEKLFFGSGTQLSVL.

In this sample, this clone turned up many times. The chain carries TRBV4-2 and TRBJ2-1, with TRBD2 matching over 9 bases. CDR1 LGHNA and CDR2 YNFKEQ come from the germline V gene. V was pared by 1 base and J by 15 bases, with 10 bases of the junction left unmatched. The CDR3 spans 14 residues. The CDR3 spells CASSQAQIAGEGFF. The CDR3 DNA reads as TGTGCCAGCAGCCAAGCCCAAATAGCGGGAGAGGGGTTCTTC.

This clone was seen many times. CDR3 sequence: CASSPLDRVYRYEQYF. As DNA, the CDR3 is TGTGCCAGCTCACCATTGGACAGGGTTTATCGCTACGAGCAGTACTTC. The V and J genes are TRBV18 and TRBJ2-7; 8 positions agree with TRBD1. CDR1 is KGHSH and CDR2 is LQKENI in the germline V gene. V shed 2 bases and J 3 bases; nucleotides not matched to a gene: 9. CDR3 length: 16 residues.

This chain joins TRBV30 and TRBJ1-6, with 7 bases aligning to TRBD1. Germline V gene data show CDR1 as GTSNPN and CDR2 as SVGIG (reference sequence). V gave up 4 bases and J gave up 12 bases; unmatched junction bases: 9. CDR3 length equals 13 residues. The CDR3 loop is CAWKTGSKEPLHF. Written as DNA, the CDR3 is TGTGCCTGGAAGACAGGGAGTAAGGAACCCCTCCACTTT.

This clone was found a few times. The chain has TRBV6-1 and TRBJ2-5; TRBD1 agrees at 8 bases. V was clipped by 2 bases and J by 11 bases; unmatched bases: 13. This CDR3 comprises 15 residues. From germline, CDR1 is MNHNS and CDR2 SASEGT. For the CDR3, the DNA is TGTGCCAGCAGTGAACTCAGGGGGCCGCCACAGGAGCAGTACTTC. Its translation: CASSELRGPPQEQYF.

This clone occurred many times. V usage is TRBV5-6 and J usage is TRBJ2-5; TRBD1 matches at 7 bases. The germline gives CDR1 SGHDT, CDR2 YYEEEE. The CDR3 sequence is 14 residues long. Unmatched junction bases numbered 3, after V lost 0 bases and J lost 4 bases. In DNA, the CDR3 is TGTGCCAGCAGCTTGGTGACAGGGACAGAGACCCAGTACTTC. This gives the protein CASSLVTGTETQYF. The complete variable domain, with remaining parts taken from reference TRBV5-6 and TRBJ2-5, reads DAGVTQSPTHLIKTRGQQVTLRCSPKSGHDTVSWYQQALGQGPQFIFQYYEEEERQRGNFPDRFSGHQFPNYSSELNVNALLLGDSALYLCASSLVTGTETQYFGPGTRLLVL.

This clone was seen repeatedly, ten times or more. The chain combines TRBV4-2 with TRBJ2-1; D not resolved. Germline V gene lookup returns CDR1 LGHNA and CDR2 YNFKEQ. V dropped 0 bases and J dropped 6 bases, with 6 bases sitting between them. The CDR3 is 13 amino acids. CDR3 in amino acids: CASSQESGNEQFF. The CDR3 DNA reads TGTGCCAGCAGCCAAGAATCGGGCAATGAGCAGTTCTTC.

In its sample, this clone was seen many times. The chain is built from TRBV18 and TRBJ2-1; a weak D match, TRBD1 (6 bases). The CDR3 length is 13 residues. V shed 8 bases and J shed 8 bases, with 16 bases lying between them. Per the germline V gene, CDR1 is KGHSH and CDR2 is LQKENI. CDR3 nucleotide sequence: TGTGCCAGCGAAGGGGGATCGTTCGATGAGCAGTTCTTC. It codes for CASEGGSFDEQFF.

This clone was seen ten or more times. V usage is TRBV5-1 and J usage is TRBJ2-7; D is unresolved. CDR1 SGHRS and CDR2 YFSETQ come from the germline V gene. CDR3 length: 14 residues. V lost 0 bases to trimming and J lost 7 bases, with 14 bases between them. The chain's CDR3 is CASSLEWSGGEQYF. The CDR3 nucleotides read TGCGCCAGCAGCTTGGAATGGTCGGGTGGGGAGCAGTACTTC.

The sample holds many counts of this clone. The chain couples TRBV28 to TRBJ2-1; 7 bases agree with TRBD2. This CDR3 contains 13 residues. Germline trimming cut 3 bases from V and 6 bases from J; bases unmatched to any gene: 2. Germline loops: CDR1 MDHEN, CDR2 SYDVKM. This CDR3 reads CASSLGGINEQFF. Written as DNA, the CDR3 is TGTGCCAGCAGTTTGGGAGGGATCAATGAGCAGTTCTTC.